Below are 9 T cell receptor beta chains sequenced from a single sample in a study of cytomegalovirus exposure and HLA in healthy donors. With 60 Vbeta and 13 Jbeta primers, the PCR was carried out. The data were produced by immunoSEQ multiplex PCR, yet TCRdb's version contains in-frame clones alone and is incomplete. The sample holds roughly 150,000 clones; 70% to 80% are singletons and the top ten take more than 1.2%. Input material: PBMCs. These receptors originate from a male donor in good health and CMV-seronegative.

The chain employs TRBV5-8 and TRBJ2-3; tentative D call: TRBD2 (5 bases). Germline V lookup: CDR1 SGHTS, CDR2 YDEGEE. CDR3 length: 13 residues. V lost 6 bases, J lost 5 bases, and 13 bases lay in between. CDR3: CASTRWRVDTQYF. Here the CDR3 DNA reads TGTGCCAGCACCAGGTGGCGGGTAGATACGCAGTATTTT.

In DNA, the CDR3 is TGTGCCAGCAGCGCCGCCGACAGAACTAATGAAAAACTGTTTTTT. Its protein is CASSAADRTNEKLFF. The rearrangement joins TRBV9 to TRBJ1-4, with a weak D call TRBD1 (5 bases). The CDR3 length is 15 residues. Between the trimmed V and J ends, which lost 3 bases and 1 base, there was a span of 10 bases. The germline V gene encodes CDR1 SGDLS and CDR2 YYNGEE. Together with reference TRBV9 and TRBJ1-4, the CDR3 gives the full variable domain: DSGVTQTPKHLITATGQRVTLRCSPRSGDLSVYWYQQSLDQGLQFLIQYYNGEERAKGNILERFSAQQFPDLHSELNLSSLELGDSALYFCASSAADRTNEKLFFGSGTQLSVL.

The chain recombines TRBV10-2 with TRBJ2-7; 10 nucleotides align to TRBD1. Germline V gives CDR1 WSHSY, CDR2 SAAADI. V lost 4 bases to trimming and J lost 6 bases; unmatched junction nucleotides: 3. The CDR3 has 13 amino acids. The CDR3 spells CASSGQGAIEQYF. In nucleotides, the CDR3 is TGCGCCAGCAGTGGACAGGGGGCGATCGAGCAGTACTTC.

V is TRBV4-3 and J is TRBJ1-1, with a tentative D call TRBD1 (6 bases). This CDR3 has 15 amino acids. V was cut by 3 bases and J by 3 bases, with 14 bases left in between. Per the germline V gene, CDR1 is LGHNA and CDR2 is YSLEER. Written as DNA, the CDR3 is TGCGCCAGCAGCCAGGTCCAGGGGTCCTACACTGAAGCTTTCTTT. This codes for CASSQVQGSYTEAFF.

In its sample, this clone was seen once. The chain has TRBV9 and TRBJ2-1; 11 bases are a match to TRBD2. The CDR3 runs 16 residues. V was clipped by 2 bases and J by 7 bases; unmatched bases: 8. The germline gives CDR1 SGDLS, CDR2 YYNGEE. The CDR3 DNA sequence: TGTGCCAGCAGCGTCGTAGCGGGGGGGCCGGGGAATGAGCAGTTCTTC. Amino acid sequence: CASSVVAGGPGNEQFF.

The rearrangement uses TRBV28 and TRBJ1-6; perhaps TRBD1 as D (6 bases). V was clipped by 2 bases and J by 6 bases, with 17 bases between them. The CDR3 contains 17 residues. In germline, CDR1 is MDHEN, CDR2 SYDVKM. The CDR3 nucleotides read TGTGCCAGCAGTTTAGTGGTGGCAGGGGCGGGTAATTCACCCCTCCACTTT. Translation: CASSLVVAGAGNSPLHF.

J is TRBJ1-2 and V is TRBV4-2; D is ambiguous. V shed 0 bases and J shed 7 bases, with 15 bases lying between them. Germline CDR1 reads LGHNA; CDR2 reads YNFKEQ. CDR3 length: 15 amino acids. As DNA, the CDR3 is TGTGCCAGCAGCCAAGATCGGACCGGGGATCTTGGCTACACCTTC. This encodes CASSQDRTGDLGYTF.

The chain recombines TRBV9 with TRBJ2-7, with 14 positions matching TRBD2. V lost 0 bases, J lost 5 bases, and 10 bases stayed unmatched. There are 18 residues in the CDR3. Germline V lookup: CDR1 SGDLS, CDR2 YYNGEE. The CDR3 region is CASSVEGLAGVPVDEQYF. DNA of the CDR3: TGTGCCAGCAGCGTAGAGGGACTAGCGGGAGTGCCTGTCGACGAGCAGTACTTC.

DNA of the CDR3: TGCGCCAGCAGTGGGAGTAGCCGCCGGGAGCAGTACTTC. Translation: CASSGSSRREQYF. The V and J genes are TRBV10-2 and TRBJ2-7, with D unclear. Germline CDR1 and CDR2: WSHSY and SAAADI. CDR3 size: 13 residues. V was shortened by 4 bases and J by 7 bases, with 14 bases between the two germline ends.